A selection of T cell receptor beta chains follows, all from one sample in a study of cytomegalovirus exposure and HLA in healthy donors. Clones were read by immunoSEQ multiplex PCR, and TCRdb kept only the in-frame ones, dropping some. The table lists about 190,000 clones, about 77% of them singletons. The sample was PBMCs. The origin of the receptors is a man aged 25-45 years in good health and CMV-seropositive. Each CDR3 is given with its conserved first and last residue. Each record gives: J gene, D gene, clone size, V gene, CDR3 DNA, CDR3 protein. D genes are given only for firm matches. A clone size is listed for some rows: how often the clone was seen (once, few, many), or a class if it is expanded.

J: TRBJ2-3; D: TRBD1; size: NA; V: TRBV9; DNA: TGTGCCAGCAGCGTGTGGACAGGGGTGACAGATACGCAGTATTTT; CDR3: CASSVWTGVTDTQYF
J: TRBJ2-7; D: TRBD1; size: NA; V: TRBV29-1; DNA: TGCAGCGTTGCCCAGGGGGCAACATACGAGCAGTACTTC; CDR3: CSVAQGATYEQYF
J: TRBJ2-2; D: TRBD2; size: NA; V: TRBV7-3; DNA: TGTGCCAGCAGCCCGACTAGCGGGAGGGCGAACACCGGGGAGCTGTTTTTT; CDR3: CASSPTSGRANTGELFF
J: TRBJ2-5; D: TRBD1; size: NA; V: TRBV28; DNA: TGTGCCAGCAGACCTACAGGGGGTGGGGGAGAGACCCAGTACTTC; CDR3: CASRPTGGGGETQYF
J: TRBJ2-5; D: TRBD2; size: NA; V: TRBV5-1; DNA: TGCGCCAGCAGCTTCTTACCCCCGCTAGCGGGGGGGCCTTCCCAAGAGACCCAGTACTTC; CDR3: CASSFLPPLAGGPSQETQYF
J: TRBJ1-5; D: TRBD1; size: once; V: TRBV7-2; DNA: TGTGCCAGCAGCAAAATAGCCTCCCGACAGGGGGCCGGCAATCAGCCCCAGCATTTT; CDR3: CASSKIASRQGAGNQPQHF
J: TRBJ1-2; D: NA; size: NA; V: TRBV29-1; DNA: TGCAGCGTTGATTCTGAGGGCAGCCTCTATGGCTACACCTTC; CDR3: CSVDSEGSLYGYTF
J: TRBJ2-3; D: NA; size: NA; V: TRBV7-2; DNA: TGTGCCAGCAGCCGGGGAGTGATCACAGATACGCAGTATTTT; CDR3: CASSRGVITDTQYF
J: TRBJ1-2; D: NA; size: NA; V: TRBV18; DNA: TGTGCCAGCTCACCGAGGACAGATAACTATGGCTACACCTTC; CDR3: CASSPRTDNYGYTF
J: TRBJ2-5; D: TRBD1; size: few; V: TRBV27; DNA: TGTGCCAGCAGTTCCGGGACAGGGGTACGGGAGACCCAGTACTTC; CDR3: CASSSGTGVRETQYF
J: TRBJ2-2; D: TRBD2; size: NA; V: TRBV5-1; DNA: TGCGCCAGCAGCTTCGGCGGGAGCGTCCCCGGGGAGCTGTTTTTT; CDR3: CASSFGGSVPGELFF
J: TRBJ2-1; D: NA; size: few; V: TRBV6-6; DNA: TGTGCCAGCAGTTACACGGGTCTAGCGATATACAATGAGCAGTTCTTC; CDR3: CASSYTGLAIYNEQFF
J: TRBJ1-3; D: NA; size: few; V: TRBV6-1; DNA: TGTGCCAGCAGGAGCTCTGGAAACACCATATATTTT; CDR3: CASRSSGNTIYF
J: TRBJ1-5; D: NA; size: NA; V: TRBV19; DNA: TGTGCCAGTAGTATCCCGGGGGATCAGCCCCAGCATTTT; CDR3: CASSIPGDQPQHF
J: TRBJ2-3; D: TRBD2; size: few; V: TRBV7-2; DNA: TGTGCCAGCAGCTTCCTGGGACTAGGAGGCACAGATACGCAGTATTTT; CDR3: CASSFLGLGGTDTQYF
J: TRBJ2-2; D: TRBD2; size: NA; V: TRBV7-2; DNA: TGTGCCAGCAGCTTAAGCGGGACTAGCGGGGGCGGAGAGCTGTTTTTT; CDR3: CASSLSGTSGGGELFF
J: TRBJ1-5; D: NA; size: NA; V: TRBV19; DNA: TGTGCCAGTAGATTAGGGGTTAGCAATCAGCCCCAGCATTTT; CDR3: CASRLGVSNQPQHF
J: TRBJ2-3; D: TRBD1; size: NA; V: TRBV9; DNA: TGTGCCAGCTCCCGGACAGGGCACACAGATACGCAGTATTTT; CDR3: CASSRTGHTDTQYF
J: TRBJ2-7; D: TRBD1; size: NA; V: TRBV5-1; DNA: TGCGCCAGCACCTCCGGGACAGGCTCCTACGAGCAGTACTTC; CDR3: CASTSGTGSYEQYF
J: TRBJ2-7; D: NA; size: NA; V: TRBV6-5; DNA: TGTGCCAGCAGTTTTGCAGGGGTCTCCTACGAGCAGTACTTC; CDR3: CASSFAGVSYEQYF
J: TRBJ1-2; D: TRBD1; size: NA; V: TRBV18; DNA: TGTGCCAGCTCACCACCAGGGGGCGCATATGGAGCTGGCTACACCTTC; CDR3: CASSPPGGAYGAGYTF
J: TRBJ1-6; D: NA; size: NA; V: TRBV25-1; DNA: TGTGCCAGCAGTGAATTGGGGGGGTTTGTAACCCTCCACTTT; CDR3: CASSELGGFVTLHF
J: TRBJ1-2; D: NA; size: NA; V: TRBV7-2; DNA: TGTGCCAGCAGCCTTAGCGTGGAAACTTATGGCTACACCTTC; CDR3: CASSLSVETYGYTF
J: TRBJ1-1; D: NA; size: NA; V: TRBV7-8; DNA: TGTGCCAGCAGGGACAAGAGGAACACTGAAGCTTTCTTT; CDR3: CASRDKRNTEAFF
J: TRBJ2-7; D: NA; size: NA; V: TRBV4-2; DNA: TGTGCCAGCAGCCAGATGGGAGGGACACCTTACGAGCAGTACTTC; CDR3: CASSQMGGTPYEQYF
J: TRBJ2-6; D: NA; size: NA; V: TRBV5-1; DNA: TGCGCCAGCAGCCCCGCCGGGACAACACGAATCTACTCTGGGGCCAACGTCCTGACTTTC; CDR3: CASSPAGTTRIYSGANVLTF
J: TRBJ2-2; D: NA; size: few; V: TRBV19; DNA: TGTGCCAGTGAGGGCAGCTTGAACACCGGGGAGCTGTTTTTT; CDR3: CASEGSLNTGELFF
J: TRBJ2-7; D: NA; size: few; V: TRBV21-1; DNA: TGTGCCGCGCCAGAGCGGGGGCCCTACGAGCAGTACTTC; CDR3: CAAPERGPYEQYF
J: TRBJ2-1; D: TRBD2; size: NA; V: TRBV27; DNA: TGTGCCAGCAGTCCCTATAGCGGGGGGGTCAGCGATGAGCAGTTCTTC; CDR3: CASSPYSGGVSDEQFF
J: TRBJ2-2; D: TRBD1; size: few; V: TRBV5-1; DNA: TGCGCCAGCAGCAACGACAGGGAGGAGCTGTTTTTT; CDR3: CASSNDREELFF
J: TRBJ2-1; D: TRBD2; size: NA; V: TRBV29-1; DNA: TGCAGCGGGAGGACTAGCGGGTACTACAATGAGCAGTTCTTC; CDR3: CSGRTSGYYNEQFF
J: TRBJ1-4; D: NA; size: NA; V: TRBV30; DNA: TGTGCCTGGATAGACAGAGACAATGAAAAACTGTTTTTT; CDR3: CAWIDRDNEKLFF
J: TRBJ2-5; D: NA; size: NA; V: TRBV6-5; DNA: TGTGCCAGCAGTTACTCGAGGGTTAAAGAGACCCAGTACTTC; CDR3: CASSYSRVKETQYF